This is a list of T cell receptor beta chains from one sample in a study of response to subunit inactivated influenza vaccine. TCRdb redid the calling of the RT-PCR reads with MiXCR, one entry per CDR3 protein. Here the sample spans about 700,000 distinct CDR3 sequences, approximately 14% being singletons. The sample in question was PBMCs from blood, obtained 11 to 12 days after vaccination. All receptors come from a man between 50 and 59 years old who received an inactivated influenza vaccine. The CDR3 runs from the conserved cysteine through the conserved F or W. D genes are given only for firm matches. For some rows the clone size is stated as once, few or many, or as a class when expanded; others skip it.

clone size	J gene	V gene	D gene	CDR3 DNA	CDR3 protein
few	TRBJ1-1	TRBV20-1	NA	TGCAGTGCCCAACAGGTTAGGACTGAAGCTTTCTTT	CSAQQVRTEAFF
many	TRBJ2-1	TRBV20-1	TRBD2	TGCAGTGCTAGTAGACTAGCGGCCTACAATGAGCAGTTCTTC	CSASRLAAYNEQFF
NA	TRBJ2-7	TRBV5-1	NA	TGCGCCAGCAGCTTGGCATCTGAGGGCCCCTACGAGCAGTACTTC	CASSLASEGPYEQYF
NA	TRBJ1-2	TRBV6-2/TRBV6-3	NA	TGTGCCAGCAGTTACTCGATGGTGATCCATGGCTACACCTTC	CASSYSMVIHGYTF
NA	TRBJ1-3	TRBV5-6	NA	TGTGCCAGCAGCTTGGCCCGGGGATGGTCTGGAAACACCATATATTTT	CASSLARGWSGNTIYF
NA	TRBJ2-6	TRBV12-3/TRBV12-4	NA	TGTGCCAGCAGCGTAAAGGGGGCCAACGTCCTGACTTTC	CASSVKGANVLTF
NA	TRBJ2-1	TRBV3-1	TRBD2	TGTGCCAGCAGCCAAGGCGGTAGCGGGTCGTACAATGAGCAGTTCTTC	CASSQGGSGSYNEQFF
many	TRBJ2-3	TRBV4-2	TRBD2	TGTGCCAGCAGCCAAATAGCGGGGGGCACAGATACGCAGTATTTT	CASSQIAGGTDTQYF
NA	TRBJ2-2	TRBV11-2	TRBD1	TGTGCCAGCAGCTTAGCCGTGGGACAGGGGAACACCGGGGAGCTGTTTTTT	CASSLAVGQGNTGELFF
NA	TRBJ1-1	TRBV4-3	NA	TGCGCCAGCAGCCACGACAACGTGAACACTGAAGCTTTCTTT	CASSHDNVNTEAFF
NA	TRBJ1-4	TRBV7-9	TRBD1	TGTGCCAGCAGCTTTAAGACAGGGGGGTACAATGAAAAACTGTTTTTT	CASSFKTGGYNEKLFF
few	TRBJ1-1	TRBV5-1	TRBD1	TGCGCCAGCAGCCTCCGACGCGGGACAGGAACCATGAACACTGAAGCTTTCTTT	CASSLRRGTGTMNTEAFF
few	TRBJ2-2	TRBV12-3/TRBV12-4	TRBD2	TGTGCCAGCAGTTTCCTAGCGGGAGATACCGGGGAGCTGTTTTTT	CASSFLAGDTGELFF
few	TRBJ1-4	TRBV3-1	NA	TGTGCCAGCAGCCAAGGCGGGGGAGCTAATGAAAAACTGTTTTTT	CASSQGGGANEKLFF
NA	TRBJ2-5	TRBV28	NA	TGTGCCAGCAGTTTATCAGTGGACCAAGAGAGTCTGGACTTC	CASSLSVDQESLDF
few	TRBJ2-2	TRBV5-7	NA	TGTGCCATCGGCTTGGGGCGTGTCGGGGTACACACCGGGGAGCTGTTTTTT	CAIGLGRVGVHTGELFF
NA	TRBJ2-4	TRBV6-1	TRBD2	TGTGCCAGCAGTCCCGGACTAGCCGGGACATTTGCCAAAAACATTCAGTACTTC	CASSPGLAGTFAKNIQYF
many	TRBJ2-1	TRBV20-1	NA	TGCAGTGCTAGTAGACCTTTATACAATGAGCAGTTCTTC	CSASRPLYNEQFF
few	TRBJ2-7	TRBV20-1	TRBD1	TGCAGTGCCCCAGAGACAGGGGGCCACGAGCAGTACTTC	CSAPETGGHEQYF
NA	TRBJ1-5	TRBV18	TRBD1	TGTGCCAGCTCGACAGGGAACAATCAGCCCCAGCATTTT	CASSTGNNQPQHF
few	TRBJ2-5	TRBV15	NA	TGTGCCACCAGCAGAGATCGGCGGGGCGGTGAGACCCAGTACTTC	CATSRDRRGGETQYF
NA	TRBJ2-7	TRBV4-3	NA	TGCGCCAGCAGCCAAGAACTCTGGAACGAGCAGTACTTC	CASSQELWNEQYF
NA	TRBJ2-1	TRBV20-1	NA	TGCAGTGCCACTAGGGTGGCCTCCTACAATGAGCAGTTCTTC	CSATRVASYNEQFF
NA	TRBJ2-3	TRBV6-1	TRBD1	TGTGCCAGCAGGTCCCGGGACAGGTGGACGCAGTATTTT	CASRSRDRWTQYF
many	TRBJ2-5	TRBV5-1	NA	TGCGCCAGCAGCAACAGGGGTAGCGGACATGAGGCCCAGTACTTC	CASSNRGSGHEAQYF
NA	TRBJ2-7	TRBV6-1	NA	TGTGCCAGCAGTGAGGGAACCTACGAGCAGTACTTC	CASSEGTYEQYF
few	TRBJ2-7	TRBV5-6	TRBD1	TGTGCCAGCAGCTTGGTTGGGACAGGGGACTCCTACGAGCAGTACTTC	CASSLVGTGDSYEQYF
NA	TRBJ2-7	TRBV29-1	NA	TGCAGCGTTGAGATGGAAACCTACGAGCAGTACTTC	CSVEMETYEQYF
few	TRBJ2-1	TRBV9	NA	TGTGCCAGCAGCGTAGGTAGCCAATCCTACAATGAGCAGTTCTTC	CASSVGSQSYNEQFF
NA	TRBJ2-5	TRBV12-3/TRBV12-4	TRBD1	TGTGCCAGCAGTCCCGGGACAGGGGAAATAAACCAAGAGACCCAGTACTTC	CASSPGTGEINQETQYF
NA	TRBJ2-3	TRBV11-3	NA	TGTGCCAGCAGCACTTTCGCGGGTGATACGCAGTATTTT	CASSTFAGDTQYF
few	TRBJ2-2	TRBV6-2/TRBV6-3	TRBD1	TGTGCCAGCAGTTACTCTAGCAGGGGGCAAACCGGGGAGCTGTTTTTT	CASSYSSRGQTGELFF
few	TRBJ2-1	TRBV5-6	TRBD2	TGTGCCAGCAGCTTAAGGTCGCGGGAGGGCGGCAATGAGCAGTTCTTC	CASSLRSREGGNEQFF
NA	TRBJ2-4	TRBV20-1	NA	TGCAGTGCTAGAGAGAGGAGGGACTTCCCTAAAAACATTCAGTACTTC	CSARERRDFPKNIQYF
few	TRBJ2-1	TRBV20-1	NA	TGCAGTGCTAGAGATTCCGGCAGCGCCACCCACACCTACAATGAGCAGTTCTTC	CSARDSGSATHTYNEQFF
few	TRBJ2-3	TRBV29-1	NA	TGCAGCGTTGAAGACGCGGACAGCAAGAGCACAGATACGCAGTATTTT	CSVEDADSKSTDTQYF
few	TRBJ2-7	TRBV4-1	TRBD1	TGCGCCAGCAGCCAGGGACAGGTGCCCTCCTACGAGCAGTACTTC	CASSQGQVPSYEQYF
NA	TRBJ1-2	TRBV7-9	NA	TGTGCCAGCAGCCCGCGAGGGATCTATGGCTACACCTTC	CASSPRGIYGYTF
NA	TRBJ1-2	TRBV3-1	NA	NA	CASSSSDRHYGYTF
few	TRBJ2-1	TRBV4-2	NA	TGTGCCAGCAGCCAAGAACGGATTTGGGTCTATGAGCAGTTCTTC	CASSQERIWVYEQFF
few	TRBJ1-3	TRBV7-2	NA	TGTGCCAGCAGCCAGGGACTGGGAAACACCATATATTTT	CASSQGLGNTIYF
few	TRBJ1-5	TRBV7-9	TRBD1	TGTGCCAGCAGCGCCCAGGGGGGAAGCAATCAGCCCCAGCATTTT	CASSAQGGSNQPQHF
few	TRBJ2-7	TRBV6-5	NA	TGTGCCAGCAGTTACTCGACTCGAGGGGACTACGAGCAGTACTTC	CASSYSTRGDYEQYF
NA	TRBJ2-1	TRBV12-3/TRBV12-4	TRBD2	TGTGCCAGCAGCCGGCGGGAGGGTGGTGAGCAGTTCTTC	CASSRREGGEQFF
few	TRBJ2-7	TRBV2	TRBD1	TGTGCCAGCAATCCGACAGGGTTATCCTACGAGCAGTACTTC	CASNPTGLSYEQYF
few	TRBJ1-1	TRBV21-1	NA	TGTGCCAGCAGCAAAATCTGGTTGGGGGCAAACGGAACTGAAGCTTTCTTT	CASSKIWLGANGTEAFF
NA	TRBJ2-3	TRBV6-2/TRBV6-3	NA	TGTGCCAGCATAAAGGGAAACACAGATACGCAGTATTTT	CASIKGNTDTQYF